The rows below give T cell receptor beta chains drawn from one sample of a study of blood T cell repertoires in COVID-19. The method was immunoSEQ multiplex PCR; TCRdb's version includes in-frame clones alone and lacks a portion of them. Among 200,000 to 250,000 clones listed, 86% were seen once. Sequenced sample: peripheral blood. These receptors all come from a woman in her fifties or sixties with acute or convalescent COVID-19. CDR3s include the opening cysteine and the closing phenylalanine or tryptophan. A D gene is named only where the DNA matches it firmly. Clone size, where shown, is once, few, many, or a class for clones that have expanded.

D	V	size	J	CDR3	DNA
TRBD2	TRBV9	few	TRBJ2-2	CASSPQGGLAGGRSTGELFF	TGTGCCAGCAGCCCCCAAGGAGGACTAGCGGGGGGGCGGAGCACCGGGGAGCTGTTTTTT
TRBD2	TRBV2	-	TRBJ2-3	CASSAIAGGLYTQYF	TGTGCCAGCAGTGCCATAGCGGGGGGGCTTTATACGCAGTATTTT
-	TRBV5-1	once	TRBJ2-7	CASSFTGEGEQYF	TGCGCCAGCAGCTTTACGGGAGAGGGCGAGCAGTACTTC
TRBD1	TRBV6-5	-	TRBJ2-2	CASSSGDRVTGELFF	TGTGCCAGCAGTTCCGGCGACAGGGTGACCGGGGAGCTGTTTTTT
-	TRBV9	-	TRBJ2-3	CASSVAMTDTQYF	TGTGCCAGCAGCGTAGCTATGACAGATACGCAGTATTTT
TRBD1	TRBV9	-	TRBJ1-4	CASSGEEGARTNEKLFF	TGTGCCAGCAGCGGCGAGGAGGGGGCAAGGACTAATGAAAAACTGTTTTTT
-	TRBV4-3	-	TRBJ2-1	CASSQDVVGLWNEQFF	TGCGCCAGCAGCCAAGACGTCGTCGGACTATGGAATGAGCAGTTCTTC
TRBD1	TRBV12-3/TRBV12-4	-	TRBJ1-2	CASSPDRDGYTF	TGTGCCAGCAGTCCGGACAGGGACGGCTACACCTTC
-	TRBV30	-	TRBJ1-5	CAWSGEGRGGQPQHF	TGTGCCTGGAGTGGGGAAGGCAGGGGCGGTCAGCCCCAGCATTTT
TRBD2	TRBV29-1	-	TRBJ2-1	CSVEGWSSGYNEQFF	TGCAGCGTTGAAGGATGGTCTAGCGGGTACAATGAGCAGTTCTTC
TRBD1	TRBV6-2/TRBV6-3	-	TRBJ2-1	CASSYRTGPDEQFF	TGTGCCAGCAGTTATCGGACAGGGCCGGATGAGCAGTTCTTC
TRBD2	TRBV4-1	-	TRBJ2-1	CASSKTSVSYNEQFF	TGCGCCAGCAGCAAGACTAGCGTCTCCTACAATGAGCAGTTCTTC
-	TRBV7-8	-	TRBJ2-3	CASSPTRLGRITDTQYF	TGTGCCAGCAGCCCGACCCGACTAGGTAGAATCACAGATACGCAGTATTTT
-	TRBV19	few	TRBJ2-1	CASTPGQYNEQFF	TGTGCCAGTACCCCAGGACAGTACAATGAGCAGTTCTTC
-	TRBV5-6	-	TRBJ2-2	CASSFRGTGELFF	TGTGCCAGCAGCTTCCGGGGTACCGGGGAGCTGTTTTTT
-	TRBV29-1	few	TRBJ1-1	CSVPATGGSTEAFF	TGCAGCGTGCCAGCGACCGGAGGGAGCACTGAAGCTTTCTTT
TRBD1	TRBV27	-	TRBJ1-1	CASSLIGDRANTEAFF	TGTGCCAGCAGTTTAATTGGGGACAGGGCGAACACTGAAGCTTTCTTT
TRBD1	TRBV27	-	TRBJ2-1	CASSLWLTGTGNYNEQFF	TGTGCCAGCAGTTTATGGTTGACCGGGACAGGGAATTACAATGAGCAGTTCTTC
-	TRBV6-6	-	TRBJ1-1	CASSSRVNTEAFF	TGTGCCAGCAGTTCTCGCGTGAACACTGAAGCTTTCTTT
TRBD1	TRBV27	-	TRBJ1-5	CASSKGGYQPQHF	TGTGCCAGCAGTAAAGGGGGCTATCAGCCCCAGCATTTT
TRBD1	TRBV19	once	TRBJ2-2	CASSITGGRGSTGELFF	TGTGCCAGTAGTATTACAGGGGGGAGAGGCTCGACCGGGGAGCTGTTTTTT
TRBD1	TRBV29-1	-	TRBJ2-5	CSVAGTGKETQYF	TGCAGCGTCGCCGGGACAGGGAAAGAGACCCAGTACTTC
TRBD1	TRBV19	once	TRBJ1-2	CATATGTNYGYTF	TGTGCCACCGCGACAGGGACCAACTATGGCTACACCTTC
-	TRBV19	-	TRBJ2-7	CASSGTEEDYEQYF	TGTGCCAGTAGTGGAACAGAGGAGGACTACGAGCAGTACTTC
TRBD1	TRBV5-4	-	TRBJ2-1	CASSPRTGRSYNEQFF	TGTGCCAGCAGCCCTAGGACAGGGCGATCCTACAATGAGCAGTTCTTC
-	TRBV18	-	TRBJ1-5	CASSSDFRSNQPQHF	TGTGCCAGCTCAAGTGATTTCAGGAGCAATCAGCCCCAGCATTTT
TRBD1	TRBV19	-	TRBJ1-5	CASSIEGTGSTNQPQHF	TGTGCCAGTAGTATAGAGGGGACAGGGTCTACCAATCAGCCCCAGCATTTT
-	TRBV7-9	-	TRBJ1-4	CASSRPGVNEKLFF	TGTGCCAGCAGCCGACCAGGGGTTAATGAAAAACTGTTTTTT
-	TRBV11-3	-	TRBJ1-1	CASSLDQGHSEAFF	TGTGCCAGCAGCTTAGATCAAGGACACAGTGAAGCTTTCTTT
TRBD2	TRBV3-1/TRBV3-2	few	TRBJ2-5	CASNRGGQETQYF	TGTGCCAGCAACCGGGGGGGGCAAGAGACCCAGTACTTC
-	TRBV6-5	-	TRBJ1-6	CASSQVGAPFSLHF	TGTGCCAGCAGCCAGGTGGGGGCCCCTTTTTCCCTCCACTTT
TRBD1	TRBV25-1	-	TRBJ1-5	CASSGQGAVQPQHF	TGTGCCAGCAGCGGGCAGGGGGCGGTTCAGCCCCAGCATTTT
TRBD1	TRBV29-1	-	TRBJ1-1	CSVRQGYFPGEAFF	TGCAGCGTGAGACAGGGCTATTTCCCCGGTGAAGCTTTCTTT
TRBD2	TRBV7-6	-	TRBJ2-5	CASSLELGTSGMQESQYF	TGTGCCAGCAGCTTAGAGTTGGGGACTAGCGGGATGCAAGAATCCCAGTACTTC
TRBD2	TRBV9	-	TRBJ2-5	CASSSSGGFPQETQYF	TGTGCCAGCAGCAGTAGCGGGGGGTTTCCCCAAGAGACCCAGTACTTC
-	TRBV30	-	TRBJ1-3	CAWSTGGLSGNTIYF	TGTGCCTGGAGTACCGGGGGGCTCTCTGGAAACACCATATATTTT
-	TRBV9	-	TRBJ1-1	CASSALQGDTEAFF	TGTGCCAGCAGCGCGCTCCAGGGTGACACTGAAGCTTTCTTT
TRBD2	TRBV5-6	-	TRBJ2-3	CASSFGGGAADTQYF	TGTGCCAGCAGCTTTGGCGGGGGGGCCGCAGATACGCAGTATTTT
-	TRBV11-3	-	TRBJ2-7	CASSFRDEQYF	TGTGCCAGCAGCTTCCGGGACGAGCAGTACTTC
-	TRBV5-1	-	TRBJ2-1	CASSFRDKNEQFF	TGCGCCAGCAGCTTCCGGGACAAGAATGAGCAGTTCTTC
-	TRBV11-2	-	TRBJ2-1	CASSQGPGGQFF	TGTGCCAGCAGTCAGGGGCCCGGAGGGCAGTTCTTC
TRBD1	TRBV25-1	-	TRBJ2-7	CASRSTGGGSYEQYF	TGTGCCAGCAGATCTACAGGGGGCGGCTCCTACGAGCAGTACTTC
TRBD2	TRBV18	-	TRBJ2-2	CASSPGTAGGLAGDTGELFF	TGTGCCAGCTCACCCGGGACAGCCGGGGGACTAGCGGGGGACACCGGGGAGCTGTTTTTT
-	TRBV15	-	TRBJ2-1	CATRQGGVSYNEQFF	TGTGCCACCAGGCAGGGGGGCGTCTCCTACAATGAGCAGTTCTTC
TRBD1	TRBV27	-	TRBJ2-7	CVSQGQGDYEQYF	TGTGTTTCCCAAGGGCAGGGGGACTACGAGCAGTACTTC
TRBD1	TRBV5-6	-	TRBJ1-1	CASSGTGANTEAFF	TGTGCCAGCAGCGGGACAGGAGCGAACACTGAAGCTTTCTTT
-	TRBV6-5	-	TRBJ1-1	CASSYSPDTEAFF	TGTGCCAGCAGTTACAGCCCCGACACTGAAGCTTTCTTT
-	TRBV19	-	TRBJ2-2	CASSTTGSRGVTGELFF	TGTGCCAGTAGTACGACGGGGAGCAGGGGTGTCACCGGGGAGCTGTTTTTT
TRBD2	TRBV30	-	TRBJ2-3	CAWSVAGGALTDTQYF	TGTGCCTGGAGTGTAGCGGGAGGTGCCCTCACAGATACGCAGTATTTT
-	TRBV5-6	once	TRBJ1-4	CASSLLGAEKLFF	TGTGCCAGCAGCTTGCTAGGGGCTGAAAAACTGTTTTTT
-	TRBV18	once	TRBJ1-4	CASSPLSTTNEKLFF	TGTGCCAGCTCACCACTGTCAACAACTAATGAAAAACTGTTTTTT
TRBD1	TRBV7-2	-	TRBJ1-4	CASSHKGTVSNEKLFF	TGTGCCAGCAGCCACAAAGGGACAGTCAGTAATGAAAAACTGTTTTTT
TRBD2	TRBV18	-	TRBJ2-2	CASSGLAGDTGELFF	TGTGCCAGCTCGGGACTAGCGGGAGACACCGGGGAGCTGTTTTTT
-	TRBV19	-	TRBJ1-5	CASSTLIGVSNQPQHF	TGTGCCAGTAGTACCCTAATCGGAGTTAGCAATCAGCCCCAGCATTTT